This passage covers 30 T cell receptor beta chains from one sample sequenced in a study of early T cells in non-severe SARS-CoV-2 infection (dated by TCRdb to the early 2020s). The library relied on 5' RACE. The instrument was a NextSeq 500. TCRdb ran its own pipeline on the public reads, namely fastp trimming at Q25 and MiXCR clone calling, and kept in-frame beta chains. Each record represents a unique CDR3 protein, reported with the most common genes and DNA among its rows. The sample data list about 30,000 distinct CDR3 sequences, and under 5% of these were observed just once. The top ten hold 8.2% of the sample. Sequenced sample: whole blood. Source of these receptors: an adult who was a healthcare worker with PCR-confirmed SARS-CoV-2 infection or an uninfected control (not recorded which).

This clonotype was detected many times. The rearrangement links TRBV20-1 to TRBJ1-6; 7 bases match TRBD1. In germline, CDR1 is DFQATT, CDR2 SNEGSKA (reference sequence). V shed 3 bases, J shed 4 bases, and the junction held 6 bases outside the gene matches. CDR3 length: 15 amino acids. In DNA form, the CDR3 reads TGCAGTGCTAGCCCCAGGGGGTATTATAATTCACCCCTCCACTTT. This encodes CSASPRGYYNSPLHF.

This clonotype was seen repeatedly, ten times or more. The V and J genes are TRBV6-2 or TRBV6-3 and TRBJ2-1; D gene uncertain. This CDR3 contains 12 residues. The V gene lost 2 bases and the J gene lost 9 bases, with 8 bases spanning the gap. The germline V gene encodes CDR1 MNHEY and CDR2 SVGEGT. The CDR3: CASSYPVSEQFF. DNA of the CDR3: TGTGCCAGCAGTTACCCGGTGAGTGAGCAGTTCTTC.

This clonotype was recorded a few times. This chain connects TRBV2 to TRBJ2-2, with 8 nucleotides matching TRBD1. After removal of 3 bases from V and 8 bases from J, the junction contained 8 bases not matched to a gene. Per the germline V gene, CDR1 is SNHLY and CDR2 is FYNNEI. The length of the CDR3 is 15 residues. In DNA form, the CDR3 reads TGTGCCAGCAGTGACCCTCAGGGGGCGACTGGGGAGCTGTTTTTT. Protein product: CASSDPQGATGELFF.

This clonotype was seen repeatedly, ten times or more. The chain recombines TRBV20-1 with TRBJ2-5, with 7 bases that match TRBD2. Germline V gene sequence: CDR1 DFQATT, CDR2 SNEGSKA (reference sequence). V gave up 5 bases and J gave up 4 bases; unmatched junction bases: 7. The CDR3 covers 13 residues. The CDR3 coding sequence is TGCAGTGCTTATTGGGGCGGGGGAGAGACCCAGTACTTC. This encodes CSAYWGGGETQYF.

This clonotype showed up many times. The gene calls are TRBV6-5 and TRBJ1-1; D uncertain. There are 13 residues in the CDR3. The germline V gene has CDR1 MNHEY and CDR2 SVGAGI. The germline V and J ends were trimmed by 4 bases and 2 bases, with 8 bases remaining between them. The CDR3 spells CASSWTVNTEAFF. Here the CDR3 DNA reads TGTGCCAGCAGTTGGACGGTAAACACTGAAGCTTTCTTT.

This clonotype was detected many times. The rearrangement uses TRBV20-1 and TRBJ2-7; D tentatively fits TRBD1 or TRBD2 (5 bases each). The CDR3 is made up of 13 amino acids. Trimming removed 6 bases from V and 2 bases from J, with 14 bases in between. Germline loops: CDR1 DFQATT, CDR2 SNEGSKA (reference sequence). The CDR3 nucleotides read TGCAGTGCCAATACGGGACGGCCCTACGAGCAGTACTTC. Protein sequence: CSANTGRPYEQYF.

This clonotype was seen ten or more times. The rearrangement uses TRBV15 and TRBJ2-2, with D hard to call. Germline CDR1 reads LNHNV; CDR2 reads YYDKDF (reference sequence). V was pared by 1 base and J by 6 bases, with 6 bases between. The CDR3 is made up of 13 amino acids. CDR3 amino acids: CATSRGPAGELFF. The CDR3 region has the DNA TGTGCCACCAGCAGAGGTCCGGCCGGGGAGCTGTTTTTT.

This clonotype was detected ten times or more. The chain combines TRBV30 with TRBJ1-4; 7 bases fit TRBD1. The V gene end was trimmed by 3 bases and the J gene end by 0 bases; junction bases not matched to a gene: 4. CDR3 length: 15 amino acids. Germline V lookup: CDR1 GTSNPN, CDR2 SVGIG (reference sequence). CDR3 in amino acids: CAWRFGQATNEKLFF. CDR3 DNA: TGTGCCTGGAGGTTCGGACAGGCAACTAATGAAAAACTGTTTTTT.

This clonotype was recorded at least ten times. V gene TRBV6-2 or TRBV6-3 combines with J gene TRBJ2-1; the match to TRBD2 covers 11 bases. Unmatched junction bases numbered 5, after V lost 0 bases and J lost 4 bases. The CDR3 has 17 residues. From germline, CDR1 is MNHEY and CDR2 SVGEGT. The CDR3 nucleotides are TGTGCCAGCAGTTACTCGAGGACTAGCGGGTTTTACAATGAGCAGTTCTTC. Protein: CASSYSRTSGFYNEQFF.

This clonotype has at least ten counts. The CDR3 spells CASSSLMGDYTF. DNA of the CDR3: TGTGCCAGCAGTTCCCTTATGGGGGACTACACCTTC. This rearrangement joins TRBV12-3 or TRBV12-4 to TRBJ1-2; D perhaps matches TRBD1 (5 bases). There are 12 residues in the CDR3. The V and J ends lost 4 bases and 10 bases respectively, with 13 bases between them.

Many counts were recorded for this clonotype. This sequence joins TRBV11-2 and TRBJ2-3; 7 bases fit TRBD2. Germline loops: CDR1 SGHAT, CDR2 FQNNGV. Unmatched junction bases numbered 2, after V lost 1 base and J lost 4 bases. The CDR3 sequence is 14 residues long. In DNA, the CDR3 is TGTGCCAGCAGCTTAGGGCTAGCGGCAGATACGCAGTATTTT. Amino acid sequence: CASSLGLAADTQYF.

This clonotype was detected many times. The V call is TRBV14, the J call TRBJ1-1; no definite D call. The germline gives CDR1 SGHDN, CDR2 FVKESK. The CDR3 has 15 residues. Trimming took 0 bases from V and 0 from J, leaving 8 bases between them. The CDR3: CASSQDRGLNTEAFF. The CDR3 DNA reads TGTGCCAGCAGCCAAGATCGCGGACTGAACACTGAAGCTTTCTTT.

This clonotype was detected many times. The rearrangement joins TRBV9 to TRBJ2-2; D not certain. Germline V gives CDR1 SGDLS, CDR2 YYNGEE. The CDR3 consists of 15 residues. Trimming removed 0 bases at V and 0 bases at J, with 6 bases between. This CDR3 reads CASSVAGPNTGELFF. CDR3 nucleotide sequence: TGTGCCAGCAGCGTAGCCGGGCCGAACACCGGGGAGCTGTTTTTT.

This clonotype has more than one count but fewer than ten. This chain connects TRBV5-5 to TRBJ1-1; possibly TRBD1 for D (5 bases). Trimming cost V 5 bases and J 0 bases, with 14 bases left between them. The CDR3 totals 15 residues. The germline gives CDR1 SGHKS, CDR2 YYEKEE (reference sequence). Here the CDR3 DNA reads TGTGCCAGCAGTTCGTGGGGGAGACTGAACACTGAAGCTTTCTTT. Protein sequence: CASSSWGRLNTEAFF.

This clonotype was picked up many times. The chain joins TRBV4-2 to TRBJ2-2; TRBD2 might be the D (6 bases). The CDR3 is made up of 16 amino acids. Germline-derived CDR1 and CDR2 are LGHNA and YNFKEQ. The V end lost 0 bases, the J end lost 2 bases, and 10 bases lay between the germline ends. CDR3: CASSQDSRENTGELFF. The CDR3 DNA follows: TGTGCCAGCAGCCAAGATTCGCGGGAAAACACCGGGGAGCTGTTTTTT.

This clonotype was recorded at least ten times. The chain recombines TRBV20-1 with TRBJ2-3, with 10 nucleotides matching TRBD2. The CDR3 length is 14 residues. The junction had 5 bases not matched to a gene; V was cut back by 3 bases and J by 5 bases. CDR1 and CDR2 from the germline V gene are DFQATT and SNEGSKA (reference sequence). In nucleotides, the CDR3 is TGCAGTGCTAGCCTAGCGGGGGTAATAGATACGCAGTATTTT. It yields the protein CSASLAGVIDTQYF.

This clonotype was picked up many times. The chain uses TRBV2 and TRBJ1-5, with a weak D call TRBD1 (5 bases). The germline V gene encodes CDR1 SNHLY and CDR2 FYNNEI. V was pared by 8 bases and J by 0 bases, with 14 bases between. The CDR3 sequence is 15 residues long. The CDR3 protein is CASSLGVYSNQPQHF. Written as DNA, the CDR3 is TGTGCCAGCTCGTTAGGGGTTTATAGCAATCAGCCCCAGCATTTT.

Many counts were recorded for this clonotype. Here the CDR3 reads CASSPDRAGTEAFF. CDR3 nucleotide sequence: TGTGCCAGCAGCCCGGACAGGGCAGGCACTGAAGCTTTCTTT. V is TRBV5-5 and J is TRBJ1-1; TRBD1 agrees at 8 bases. After removal of 4 bases from V and 4 bases from J, the junction contained 6 bases not matched to a gene. Germline CDR1 reads SGHKS; CDR2 reads YYEKEE (reference sequence). CDR3 length equals 14 residues.

Ten or more counts support this clonotype. The V gene is TRBV6-2 or TRBV6-3, the J gene TRBJ2-1; D is uncertain. The CDR3 totals 13 residues. V was clipped by 6 bases and J by 5 bases, with 11 bases between them. Germline CDR1 and CDR2: MNHEY and SVGEGT. The DNA for the CDR3 is TGTGCCAGCAGCCCAGCCCTGGACAATGAGCAGTTCTTC. Residues: CASSPALDNEQFF.

This clonotype was observed many times. This CDR3 reads CASRHRDRVKVHQPQHF. CDR3 nucleotides: TGTGCCAGCCGCCACCGGGACAGGGTCAAAGTCCATCAGCCCCAGCATTTT. This chain connects TRBV19 to TRBJ1-5; 9 positions match TRBD1. The CDR3 runs to 17 residues. Germline values: CDR1 LNHDA, CDR2 SQIVND (reference sequence). V shed 9 bases and J 5 bases; nucleotides not matched to a gene: 17.

This clonotype has at least ten counts. V gene TRBV20-1 combines with J gene TRBJ2-1; D not resolved. The germline V gene encodes CDR1 DFQATT and CDR2 SNEGSKA (reference sequence). The V gene lost 2 bases and the J gene lost 9 bases, with 14 bases spanning the gap. This CDR3 region has 13 residues. For the CDR3, the DNA is TGCAGTGCTAGAATGGGTGGAGTCGCTGAGCAGTTCTTC. It specifies CSARMGGVAEQFF.

This clonotype was seen ten or more times. V and J are TRBV2 and TRBJ2-3, with 8 bases lining up with TRBD1. With V trimmed by 11 bases and J by 5 bases, 12 bases remained unmatched. The CDR3 is 14 residues long. CDR1 and CDR2 from the germline V gene are SNHLY and FYNNEI. The CDR3 region is CAGDRTGERDTQYF. CDR3 coding DNA: TGTGCCGGGGACAGGACCGGAGAGAGAGATACGCAGTATTTT.

This clonotype was seen repeatedly, ten times or more. This chain links TRBV20-1 with TRBJ2-5; TRBD2 matches 10 bases. The CDR3 totals 13 residues. Germline CDR1 is DFQATT and CDR2 is SNEGSKA (reference sequence). The ends lost 5 bases at V and 6 bases at J; junction bases unmatched: 6. DNA of the CDR3: TGCAGTGCTTTACTAGCGGGGAGGAAGACCCAGTACTTC. It is translated as CSALLAGRKTQYF.

This clonotype was counted many times. This chain links TRBV4-3 with TRBJ1-5; 8 bases are shared with TRBD1. Germline V CDR1 and CDR2: LGHNA, YSLEER. CDR3 length equals 16 residues. The V segment lost 0 bases and the J segment 6 bases; nucleotides outside the gene matches: 7. CDR3 protein: CASSQDWEQGGQPQHF. CDR3 sequence (DNA): TGCGCCAGCAGCCAAGATTGGGAACAGGGGGGTCAGCCCCAGCATTTT.

This clonotype was seen ten or more times. V is TRBV12-5 and J is TRBJ2-1, with D perhaps matching TRBD1 (5 bases). This CDR3 region has 15 residues. Trimming took 1 base from V and 2 from J, leaving 9 bases between them. Germline-derived CDR1 and CDR2 are LGHNT and FRNRAP. CDR3 bases: TGTGCTAGTGGTTTGGCAGGGATAACCTACAATGAGCAGTTCTTC. Protein product: CASGLAGITYNEQFF.

At least ten counts were recorded for this clonotype. This chain uses TRBV9 with TRBJ1-6; D is unclear. V was pared by 1 base and J by 3 bases, with 5 bases between. The CDR3 is made up of 14 amino acids. Germline V gene lookup returns CDR1 SGDLS and CDR2 YYNGEE. The CDR3 here is CASSVTHYNSPLHF. CDR3 coding DNA: TGTGCCAGCAGCGTAACCCACTATAATTCACCCCTCCACTTT.

This clonotype was detected many times. The rearrangement links TRBV7-2 to TRBJ1-1; D is unclear. V lost 4 bases and J lost 2, with 11 bases in between. CDR1 is SGHTA and CDR2 is FQGNSA in the germline V gene. The CDR3 has 14 residues. The CDR3 DNA follows: TGTGCCAGCAGCTCCAGTGGAGGTAACACTGAAGCTTTCTTT. Its translation is CASSSSGGNTEAFF.

This clonotype has ten or more counts. The chain recombines TRBV7-2 with TRBJ1-6; TRBD1 matches 8 bases. Trimming removed 3 bases from V and 9 bases from J; junction bases left unmatched: 10. CDR1 is SGHTA and CDR2 is FQGNSA in the germline V gene. This CDR3 spans 16 amino acids. CDR3 residues: CASSFQDRDDGSPLHF. CDR3 sequence (DNA): TGTGCCAGCAGCTTCCAGGACAGGGATGATGGTTCACCCCTCCACTTT.

This clonotype was picked up many times. V gene TRBV19 combines with J gene TRBJ2-2; no firm D call. CDR3 length: 12 amino acids. In germline, CDR1 is LNHDA, CDR2 SQIVND (reference sequence). V shed 6 bases and J shed 5 bases, with 7 bases lying between them. The CDR3 region is CASRTLTGELFF. The CDR3, as DNA: TGTGCCAGTAGGACACTAACCGGGGAGCTGTTTTTT.

The rearrangement links TRBV25-1 to TRBJ1-1, with TRBD1 as a possible D gene (5 bases). This CDR3 has 15 residues. Deletions cut 2 bases from V and 0 bases from J, with 10 bases between. Germline CDR1 and CDR2: MGHDK and SYGVNS. The CDR3 sequence: CASSEGGQMNTEAFF. CDR3 coding DNA: TGTGCCAGCAGTGAAGGAGGACAAATGAACACTGAAGCTTTCTTT.